The sequence of this T cell receptor beta chain was determined in a study of T cell responses to AZD1222 COVID-19 vaccine. Study overall: Pooling was applied to second doses at about 4 or about 12 weeks. General study findings and limits: Repertoire samples came only from after the peak T cell response. White British ancestry dominated among donors, who included more females, and clonal diversity was possibly underestimated. Regions 160-218 and 743-854 held dominance among vaccine-associated CD4 TCRs, which spanned spike.

The germline gives CDR1 LNHDA, CDR2 SQIVND (reference sequence). This CDR3 is 15 amino acids long. V shed 6 bases and J shed 3 bases, with 15 bases lying between them. Clones were sequenced by immunoSEQ multiplex PCR, and TCRdb holds only the in-frame ones, with some missing. The table shows 100,000 to 150,000 clones, with around 94% occurring only once. About this clone itself: The antigen is not known.

This TCR came from an adult in good health. The V and J genes are TRBV19 and TRBJ1-5; D is unclear. Sample: peripheral blood, taken on day 0 of AZD1222 vaccination. CDR3 sequence reads: CASRLVAQINQPQHF. In nucleotides, the CDR3 is TGTGCCAGTAGGCTGGTGGCACAGATCAATCAGCCCCAGCATTTT.